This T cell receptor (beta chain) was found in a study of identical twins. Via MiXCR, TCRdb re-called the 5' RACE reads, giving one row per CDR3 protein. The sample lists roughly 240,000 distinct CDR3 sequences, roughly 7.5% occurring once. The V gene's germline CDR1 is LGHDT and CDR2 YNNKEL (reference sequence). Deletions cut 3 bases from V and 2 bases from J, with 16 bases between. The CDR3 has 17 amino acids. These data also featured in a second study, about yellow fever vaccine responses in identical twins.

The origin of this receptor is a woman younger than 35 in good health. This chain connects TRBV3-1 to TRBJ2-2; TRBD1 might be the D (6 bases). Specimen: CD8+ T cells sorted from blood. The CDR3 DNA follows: TGTGCCAGCAGCCACGCCCGTCCGGGACACAACACCGGGGAGCTGTTTTTT. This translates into CASSHARPGHNTGELFF.